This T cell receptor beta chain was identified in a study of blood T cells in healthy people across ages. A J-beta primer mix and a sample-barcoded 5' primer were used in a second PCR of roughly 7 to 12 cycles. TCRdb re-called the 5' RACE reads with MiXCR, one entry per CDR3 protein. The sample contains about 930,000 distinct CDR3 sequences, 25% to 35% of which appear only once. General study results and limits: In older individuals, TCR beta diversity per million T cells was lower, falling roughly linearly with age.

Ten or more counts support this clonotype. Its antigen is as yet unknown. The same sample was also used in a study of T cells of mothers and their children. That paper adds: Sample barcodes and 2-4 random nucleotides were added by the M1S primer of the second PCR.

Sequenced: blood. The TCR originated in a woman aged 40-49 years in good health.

For the CDR3, the DNA is TGTGCCAGCAGGGGGACAGGGTTAAACGAGCAGTACTTC. Protein product: CASRGTGLNEQYF. The V gene is TRBV2, the J gene TRBJ2-7; 9 nucleotides agree with TRBD1. The CDR3 is 13 residues long. The germline V gene has CDR1 SNHLY and CDR2 FYNNEI. Trimming took 6 bases from V and 5 from J; bases not matched to a gene: 5.